The 4 T cell receptor beta chains given below trace back to one sample, sequenced in a study of shared clonotypes between healthy human individuals. Data came from immunoSEQ multiplex PCR; TCRdb stores just in-frame clones and leaves some out. The data show a few million clones, approximately 94% seen once. The sequencing sample was made of naive CD4+ T cells sorted from blood. Subset described: CD45RA+ positively selected. Receptors were obtained from a man aged 18 to 29 in good health.

This chain connects TRBV19 to TRBJ2-1; 10 nucleotides align to TRBD2. This CDR3 has 16 amino acids. Per the germline V gene, CDR1 is LNHDA and CDR2 is SQIVND (reference sequence). Trimming took 5 bases from V and 8 from J; bases not matched to a gene: 12. CDR3 DNA: TGTGCCAGTAGTGACCATCTAGCGGGAGCCGGCTATGAGCAGTTCTTC. Translation gives CASSDHLAGAGYEQFF.

The J gene is TRBJ2-7, the V gene TRBV7-2; 7 bases are a match to TRBD2. Trimming took 2 bases from V and 3 from J; bases not matched to a gene: 7. Germline-derived CDR1 and CDR2 are SGHTA and FQGNSA. This CDR3 is 15 amino acids long. The CDR3 DNA reads as TGTGCCAGCAGCTTAAGTCGGGCGGGAGTCTACGAGCAGTACTTC. Its protein product is CASSLSRAGVYEQYF. Complete variable domain (other parts from reference TRBV7-2 and TRBJ2-7): GAGVSQSPSNKVTEKGKDVELRCDPISGHTALYWYRQSLGQGLEFLIYFQGNSAPDKSGLPSDRFSAERTGGSVSTLTIQRTQQEDSAVYLCASSLSRAGVYEQYFGPGTRLTVT.

The rearrangement joins TRBV20-1 to TRBJ1-1; possibly TRBD1 for D (5 bases). CDR1 DFQATT and CDR2 SNEGSKA come from the germline V gene (reference sequence). The CDR3 totals 11 residues. The germline V and J ends were trimmed by 1 base and 7 bases, with 7 bases remaining between them. The CDR3 DNA follows: TGCAGTGCTAGAGGGGGCCTTGAAGCTTTCTTT. It codes for CSARGGLEAFF.

The chain couples TRBV9 to TRBJ1-4; unclear D gene. The CDR3 runs 15 residues. V was cut by 2 bases and J by 6 bases, with 14 bases left in between. Germline assignment: CDR1 SGDLS and CDR2 YYNGEE. The DNA for the CDR3 is TGTGCCAGCAGCGTTAACTCGGGCCGTTATGAAAAACTGTTTTTT. Protein: CASSVNSGRYEKLFF.